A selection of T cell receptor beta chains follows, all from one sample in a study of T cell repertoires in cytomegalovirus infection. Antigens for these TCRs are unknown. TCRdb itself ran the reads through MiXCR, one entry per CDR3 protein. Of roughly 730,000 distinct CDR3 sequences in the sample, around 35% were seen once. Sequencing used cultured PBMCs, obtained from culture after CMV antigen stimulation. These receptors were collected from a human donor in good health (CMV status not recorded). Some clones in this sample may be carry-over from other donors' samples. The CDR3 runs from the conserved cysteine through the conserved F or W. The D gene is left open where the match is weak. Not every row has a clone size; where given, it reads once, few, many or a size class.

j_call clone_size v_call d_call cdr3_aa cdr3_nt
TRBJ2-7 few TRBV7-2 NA CASSLDPLPYEQYF TGTGCCAGCAGCCTAGACCCCCTCCCCTACGAGCAGTACTTC
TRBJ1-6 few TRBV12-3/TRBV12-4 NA CASRLGAGAYSPLHF TGTGCCAGCAGGCTTGGGGCCGGGGCGTATTCACCCCTCCACTTT
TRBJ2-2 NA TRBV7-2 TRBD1 CASSSTGVVGELFF TGTGCCAGCAGTTCGACAGGGGTGGTCGGGGAGCTGTTTTTT
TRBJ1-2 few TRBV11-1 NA CASSLLDAVIYGYTF TGTGCCAGCAGCCTTTTGGATGCAGTTATCTATGGCTACACCTTC
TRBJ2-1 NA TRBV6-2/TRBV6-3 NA CASSTLLHYAQEQFF TGTGCCAGCAGTACCCTACTCCACTATGCGCAGGAGCAGTTCTTC
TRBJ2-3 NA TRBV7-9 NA CASSSLYGADTQYF TGTGCCAGCAGCTCCCTCTATGGCGCAGATACGCAGTATTTT
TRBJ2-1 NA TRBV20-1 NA CSAAKTPANEQFF TGCAGTGCTGCGAAGACCCCGGCCAATGAGCAGTTCTTC
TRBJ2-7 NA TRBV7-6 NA CASSLVSGRGAYEQYF TGTGCCAGCAGCTTAGTCTCTGGCCGGGGTGCCTACGAGCAGTACTTC
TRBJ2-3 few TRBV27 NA CASSPGVDVDTQYF TGTGCCAGCAGCCCTGGGGTGGATGTAGATACGCAGTATTTT
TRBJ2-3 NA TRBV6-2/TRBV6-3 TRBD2 CASIATSGRAADTQYF TGTGCCAGCATTGCGACTAGCGGGAGGGCCGCAGATACGCAGTATTTT
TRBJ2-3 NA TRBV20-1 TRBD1 CSATGQGRGTDTQYF TGCAGTGCCACCGGACAGGGACGTGGCACAGATACGCAGTATTTT
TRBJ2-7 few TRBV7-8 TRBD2 CASSLVASSGAYEQYF TGTGCCAGCAGCTTAGTGGCCTCTAGCGGGGCCTACGAGCAGTACTTC
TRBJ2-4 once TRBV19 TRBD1 CASSRNRGSKNIQYF TGTGCCAGTAGCAGGAACAGGGGCTCCAAAAACATTCAGTACTTC
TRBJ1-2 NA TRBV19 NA CASKAGRTLRDGYTF TGTGCCAGTAAAGCCGGGCGCACTTTAAGGGATGGCTACACCTTC
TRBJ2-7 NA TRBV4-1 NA CASSQDPTASYEQYF TGCGCCAGCAGCCAAGACCCGACAGCCTCCTACGAGCAGTACTTC
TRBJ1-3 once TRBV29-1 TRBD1 CSVEGRGNTIYF TGCAGCGTTGAAGGCAGGGGGAACACCATATATTTT
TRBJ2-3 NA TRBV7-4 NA CASSLGVGGTDTQYF TGTGCCAGCAGCTTAGGGGTTGGGGGCACAGATACGCAGTATTTT
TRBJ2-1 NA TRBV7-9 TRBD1 CASSPRGQGNYNEQFF TGTGCCAGCAGTCCACGAGGACAGGGGAACTACAATGAGCAGTTCTTC
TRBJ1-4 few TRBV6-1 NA CASSQQAEEKLFF TGTGCCAGCAGTCAACAGGCGGAGGAAAAACTGTTTTTT
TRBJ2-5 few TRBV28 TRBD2 CASSPATLAGVETQYF TGTGCCAGCAGTCCCGCTACACTAGCGGGAGTAGAGACCCAGTACTTC
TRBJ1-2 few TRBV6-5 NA CASSSPGPRGYTF TGTGCCAGCAGTTCACCGGGACCCAGGGGCTACACCTTC
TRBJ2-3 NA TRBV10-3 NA CAISESEVGESQYF TGTGCCATCAGTGAGTCTGAAGTGGGGGAATCGCAGTATTTT
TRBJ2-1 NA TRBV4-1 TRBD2 CASSQEFRGVTYNEQFF TGCGCCAGCAGCCAAGAGTTCCGGGGGGTCACCTACAATGAGCAGTTCTTC
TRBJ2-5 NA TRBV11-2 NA CASSSMRLGETQYF TGTGCCAGCAGCTCCATGCGACTGGGAGAGACCCAGTACTTC
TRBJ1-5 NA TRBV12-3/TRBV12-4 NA CASSLTNRPQHF TGTGCCAGCAGTCTAACAAATCGGCCCCAGCATTTT
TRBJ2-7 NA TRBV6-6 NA CASSYSSQDEQYF TGTGCCAGCAGTTACTCGAGCCAGGACGAGCAGTACTTC